These 7 T cell receptor beta chains came from one sample sequenced in a study of T cell responses to AZD1222 COVID-19 vaccine. TCRdb's copy holds only in-frame clones and misses some; the assay was immunoSEQ multiplex PCR. The sample lists under 120,000 clones, about 90% seen once, with 2% to 2.5% in the top ten. The specimen was peripheral blood, collected 28 days after the second AZD1222 dose. The receptors derive from an adult who received the AZD1222 COVID-19 vaccine.

The V and J genes are TRBV24-1 and TRBJ2-3; D possibly corresponds to TRBD1 (6 bases). CDR3 length: 15 amino acids. In germline, CDR1 is KGHDR, CDR2 SFDVKD. Trimming removed 0 bases from V and 7 bases from J, with 13 bases in between. The CDR3 DNA sequence: TGTGCCACCAGTGATTTGGTTACAGGGCTGAATACGCAGTATTTT. It translates to CATSDLVTGLNTQYF.

The chain has TRBV10-3 and TRBJ2-7; 11 bases fit TRBD1. Per the germline V gene, CDR1 is ENHRY and CDR2 is SYGVKD. V dropped 2 bases and J dropped 3; count of bases not matched to a gene: 3. This CDR3 comprises 15 residues. The DNA for the CDR3 is TGTGCCATCAGTGAGACCGGGACAGGGGGCTACGAGCAGTACTTC. This gives the protein CAISETGTGGYEQYF.

This sequence joins TRBV14 and TRBJ1-1; D call uncertain. The CDR3 is made up of 16 amino acids. Looked up from germline, CDR1 is SGHDN and CDR2 is FVKESK. Trimming removed 6 bases from V and 2 bases from J, with 19 bases in between. CDR3 DNA sequence: TGTGCCAGCAGTCGCTGGGTAGGGTGGGAAAACACTGAAGCTTTCTTT. It is translated as CASSRWVGWENTEAFF.

This clone was picked up one time. V gene TRBV12-3 or TRBV12-4 combines with J gene TRBJ2-1; 13 positions agree with TRBD2. The V gene end was trimmed by 4 bases and the J gene end by 13 bases; junction bases not matched to a gene: 4. The CDR3 runs to 13 residues. The CDR3 DNA reads as TGTGCCAGCAGTTCCGGACTAGCGGGAGTTCAGTTCTTC. Translating it yields CASSSGLAGVQFF.

This chain's CDR3 is CSVGNPSYEQYF. CDR3 in DNA: TGCAGCGTCGGGAATCCCTCCTACGAGCAGTACTTC. The rearrangement joins TRBV29-1 to TRBJ2-7, with TRBD2 as a possible D gene (5 bases). There are 12 residues in the CDR3. CDR1 is SQVTM, CDR2 ANQGSEA, per germline. V was cut by 6 bases and J by 0 bases, with 9 bases left in between.

In its sample, this clone was seen a few times. This chain links TRBV7-2 with TRBJ2-3, with TRBD2 matching 7 bases. The CDR3 runs 14 residues. Germline assignment: CDR1 SGHTA and CDR2 FQGNSA. V shed 1 base and J 6 bases; nucleotides not matched to a gene: 4. The CDR3 DNA reads TGTGCCAGCAGCTTAGGCGGGAGTTTTGATACGCAGTATTTT. It specifies CASSLGGSFDTQYF.

The chain couples TRBV28 to TRBJ2-7; possibly TRBD1 or TRBD2 for D (6 bases each). Germline V lookup: CDR1 MDHEN, CDR2 SYDVKM. The CDR3 is made up of 11 amino acids. V gave up 11 bases and J gave up 5 bases, with 13 bases separating them. As DNA, the CDR3 is TGTGCCGGGGGGCAGGGACACGAGCAGTACTTC. Its protein is CAGGQGHEQYF. Using reference TRBV28 and TRBJ2-7 for the parts outside the CDR3, the full variable domain is DVKVTQSSRYLVKRTGEKVFLECVQDMDHENMFWYRQDPGLGLRLIYFSYDVKMKEKGDIPEGYSVSREKKERFSLILESASTNQTSMYLCAGGQGHEQYFGPGTRLTVT.